A selection of T cell receptor beta chains follows, all from one sample in a study of blood T cell repertoires in COVID-19. Here immunoSEQ multiplex PCR was the method, and the copy in TCRdb shows in-frame clones only, minus some. Of 200,000 to 250,000 clones listed, roughly 89% are singletons. The sample comprised PBMCs or T cells enriched from blood (not recorded which). These receptors were collected from a middle-aged woman who had recovered from COVID-19. The conserved cysteine and the conserved F or W are not part of the CDR3 here. D genes are given only for firm matches.

TRBV27,NA,TRBJ2-7,ASSLGRSYEQY
TRBV5-1,TRBD1,TRBJ1-1,ASSLGDAGGYTEAF
TRBV29-1,TRBD2,TRBJ2-3,SVSTSGIRADTQY
TRBV10-3,TRBD1,TRBJ2-7,AISEEQGTEQY
TRBV7-8,NA,TRBJ2-1,ASSSHLAREQF
TRBV7-9,NA,TRBJ2-1,ASSSSDSPPPYNEQF
TRBV3-1/TRBV3-2,NA,TRBJ1-1,ASSPRPLGVNTEAF
TRBV5-1,NA,TRBJ2-2,ASSSTGGELF
TRBV6-5,NA,TRBJ1-2,ASSYYGDYGYT
TRBV24-1,TRBD1,TRBJ1-5,ASRPGGGAWQPQH
TRBV7-9,NA,TRBJ2-1,ASSFLLRGEQF
TRBV7-9,TRBD2,TRBJ2-2,ASSFSRSGGTGELF
TRBV4-3,NA,TRBJ1-5,ASSQDLSNQPQH
TRBV24-1,TRBD1,TRBJ2-5,ATSTGARETQY
TRBV15,TRBD1,TRBJ2-4,ATSRGGGTGNIQY